This T cell receptor (beta chain) appears in the sequencing data of a study of cytomegalovirus exposure and HLA in healthy donors (dated by TCRdb to about 2017). Some background on the complete study: According to a later analysis, the 120 or so validation repertoires were produced on the same platform as the 666 repertoires of the first cohort. To predict cytomegalovirus infection status, the study brought together high-throughput TCR immunosequencing, statistical association of individual TCRs with disease status, and machine learning. The study aimed to test whether signatures of past pathogen exposure could be identified by cataloging public T cell receptors. A separate validation cohort of about 110 different subjects was used in addition to the 666-subject first cohort. Study-wide findings and limitations: Three of the identified cytomegalovirus-associated TCR beta chains were confirmed in vitro to be specific for cytomegalovirus antigens. The classifier was reported to diagnose cytomegalovirus status with high specificity and sensitivity in both the original and validation cohorts. While some public TCRs were present in many individuals, most TCR sequences turned up only very rarely across donors. In the study, approximately 150 TCR beta chains were listed as associated with cytomegalovirus. A later analysis had no HLA typing for the validation cohort, so co-occurrence there was scored across all 110 or so repertoires. In a later analysis, TCRs clustered in the first cohort were found to also tend to co-occur in the approximately 110 validation repertoires, with about 94% of cluster scores above 0. It was suggested by the authors that the approach could potentially be generalized to other disease states and immunological phenotypes.

About this clone: Which antigen it targets is not known. The record has no base qualities; no much larger clone is one base away.

Relative to germline, V is missing 3 bases and J is missing 4 bases, with 9 bases of the junction outside any gene match. From a lookup of the germline V gene (reference sequence), CDR1 and CDR2 are MNHEY and SMNVEV. The CDR3 sequence holds 16 residues, the cysteine and phenylalanine included. Only the CDR3 region is kept as DNA, spanning 48 bases read in frame from base 1. Library generation was performed with the immunoSEQ multiplex PCR assay. Per the original workflow: A statistical classification framework was built for diagnosing cytomegalovirus status from the catalog of TCR beta chain sequences. TCRdb holds this immuneACCESS table with in-frame rearrangements only. Some clones are missing; in checked studies, unresolved V genes explain under half, and the rest has no known cause. The V and J calls and clone size are taken from that table; D and trimming were inferred from the DNA. This sample comprises more than 250,000 clones, less than 95% of them detected only once. The top ten clonotypes cover 3.1% of the sample.

The donors belonged to the validation cohort of around 110 subjects, which was separate from the approximately 700-subject first cohort. The receptor chain draws on TRBV27 and TRBJ2-7; the central 10 bases match TRBD2. The sequence derives from a woman younger than 45 in good health and CMV-seronegative. The sequenced material came from PBMCs. The nucleotides read TGTGCCAGCAGTTTGGATCCTAGCGGGAGTAGGTACGAGCAGTACTTC. This gives the protein CASSLDPSGSRYEQYF.